This record looks at one T cell receptor beta chain sequence and its context. Its antigen remains unidentified. The sample originates from a study of shared clonotypes between healthy human individuals. Data came from immunoSEQ multiplex PCR; TCRdb stores just in-frame clones and leaves some out. The table includes about 2.3 million clones, around 90% detected once. It was into CD45RA+ naive and CD45RA-negative memory subsets that the CD4+ cells were split. Notes on the study in general: Naive CD4 clonotypes were shared across a few donors at 4% to 5%. Larger estimated richness was generally recorded for naive subsets relative to memory subsets.

The TCR was taken from a man aged 18 to 29 in good health. Some clones in this sample may be carry-over from other donors' samples. The sequencing sample was made of naive CD4+ T cells from PBMCs. Subset described: CD45RA+ positively selected.

As DNA, the CDR3 is TGTGCCAGCAGTTTACGGGTGGAGTCCTATGGCTACACCTTC. The encoded protein is CASSLRVESYGYTF. The chain recombines TRBV27 with TRBJ1-2; D gene unclear. CDR1 is MNHEY and CDR2 is SMNVEV in the germline V gene (reference sequence). This CDR3 comprises 14 residues. V dropped 2 bases and J dropped 4 bases, with 11 bases sitting between them.